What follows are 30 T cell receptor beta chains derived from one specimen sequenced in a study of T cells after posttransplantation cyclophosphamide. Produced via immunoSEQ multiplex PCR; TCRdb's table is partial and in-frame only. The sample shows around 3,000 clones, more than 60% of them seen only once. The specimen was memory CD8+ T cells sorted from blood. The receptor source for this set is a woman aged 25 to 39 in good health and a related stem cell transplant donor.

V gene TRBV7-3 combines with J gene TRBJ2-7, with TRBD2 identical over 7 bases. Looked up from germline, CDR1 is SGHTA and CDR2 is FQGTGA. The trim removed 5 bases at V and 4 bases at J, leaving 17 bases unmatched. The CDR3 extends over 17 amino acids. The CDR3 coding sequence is TGTGCCAGCAGCCTAGATCAGGGAGTGACTAGCTCGTACGAGCAGTACTTC. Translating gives CASSLDQGVTSSYEQYF.

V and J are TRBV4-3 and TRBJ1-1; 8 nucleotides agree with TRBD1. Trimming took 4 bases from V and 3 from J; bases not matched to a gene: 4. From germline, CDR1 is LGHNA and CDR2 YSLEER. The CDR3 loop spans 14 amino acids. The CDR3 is CASSRGQGDTEAFF. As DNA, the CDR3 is TGCGCCAGCAGCCGAGGACAGGGAGACACTGAAGCTTTCTTT.

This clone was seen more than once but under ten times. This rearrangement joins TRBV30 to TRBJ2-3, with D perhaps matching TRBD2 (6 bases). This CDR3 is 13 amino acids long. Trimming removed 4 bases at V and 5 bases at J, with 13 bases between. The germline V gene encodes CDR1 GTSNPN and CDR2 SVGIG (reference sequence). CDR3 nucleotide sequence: TGTGCCTGGAAGGGCGGGAATAAAGATACGCAGTATTTT. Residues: CAWKGGNKDTQYF.

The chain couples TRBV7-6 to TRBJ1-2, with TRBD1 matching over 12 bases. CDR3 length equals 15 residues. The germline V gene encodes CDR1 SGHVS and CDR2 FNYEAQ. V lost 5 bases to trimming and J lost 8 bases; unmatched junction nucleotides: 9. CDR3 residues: CASSPKGTGGEGYTF. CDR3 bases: TGTGCCAGCAGCCCCAAGGGGACAGGGGGCGAGGGCTACACCTTC.

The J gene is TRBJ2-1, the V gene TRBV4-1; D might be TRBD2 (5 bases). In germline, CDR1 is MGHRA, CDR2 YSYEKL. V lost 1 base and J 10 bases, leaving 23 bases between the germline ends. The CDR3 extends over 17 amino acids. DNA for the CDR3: TGCGCCAGCAGCCAAGTTAGGAGTCTGATCCGGGATAGGGAGCAGTTCTTC. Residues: CASSQVRSLIRDREQFF.

Here the CDR3 DNA reads TGTGCCAGCAGCCAAGAGGCTAGCGGGGGGGGAGATACGCAGTATTTT. Translation: CASSQEASGGGDTQYF. The chain carries TRBV4-2 and TRBJ2-3; 12 positions agree with TRBD2. V dropped 0 bases and J dropped 5; count of bases not matched to a gene: 3. The CDR3 contains 16 residues. Germline values: CDR1 LGHNA, CDR2 YNFKEQ.

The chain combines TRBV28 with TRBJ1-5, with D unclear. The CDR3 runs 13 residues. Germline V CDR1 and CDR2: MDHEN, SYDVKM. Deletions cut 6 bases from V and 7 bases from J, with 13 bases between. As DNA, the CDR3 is TGTGCCAGCAGAGTCGCGGGTGAACAGCCCCAGCATTTT. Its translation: CASRVAGEQPQHF. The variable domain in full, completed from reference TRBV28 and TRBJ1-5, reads DVKVTQSSRYLVKRTGEKVFLECVQDMDHENMFWYRQDPGLGLRLIYFSYDVKMKEKGDIPEGYSVSREKKERFSLILESASTNQTSMYLCASRVAGEQPQHFGDGTRLSIL.

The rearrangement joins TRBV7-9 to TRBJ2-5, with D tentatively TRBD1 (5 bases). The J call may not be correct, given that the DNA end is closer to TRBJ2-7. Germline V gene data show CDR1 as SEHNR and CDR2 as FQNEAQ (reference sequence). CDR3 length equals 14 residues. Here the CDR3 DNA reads TGTGCCAGCAGCTATACCACAGGTTCCTACGAGCAGTACTTC. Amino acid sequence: CASSYTTGSYEQYF.

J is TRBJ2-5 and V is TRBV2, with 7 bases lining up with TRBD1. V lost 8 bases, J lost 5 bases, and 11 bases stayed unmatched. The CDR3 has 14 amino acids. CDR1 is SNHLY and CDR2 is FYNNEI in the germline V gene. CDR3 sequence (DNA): TGTGCCAGCCTTGGTACAGGGGTTTCGGAGACCCAGTACTTC. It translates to CASLGTGVSETQYF.

This CDR3 reads CASSGGEAEKLFF. CDR3 bases: TGTGCCAGCAGTGGCGGAGAAGCTGAAAAACTGTTTTTT. The chain uses TRBV6-1 and TRBJ1-4; D remains unclear. Germline V gives CDR1 MNHNS, CDR2 SASEGT. Trimming removed 4 bases from V and 7 bases from J, with 10 bases in between. The CDR3 contains 13 residues.

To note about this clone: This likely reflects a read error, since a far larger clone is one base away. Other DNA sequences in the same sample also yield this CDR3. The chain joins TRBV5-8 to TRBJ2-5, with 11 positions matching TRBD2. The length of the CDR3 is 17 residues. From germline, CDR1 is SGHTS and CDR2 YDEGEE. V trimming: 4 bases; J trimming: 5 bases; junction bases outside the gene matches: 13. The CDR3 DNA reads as TGTGCCAGCAGCCAAGGATCGTCTAGCGGGGGGAGCGAGACCCAGTACTTC. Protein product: CASSQGSSSGGSETQYF.

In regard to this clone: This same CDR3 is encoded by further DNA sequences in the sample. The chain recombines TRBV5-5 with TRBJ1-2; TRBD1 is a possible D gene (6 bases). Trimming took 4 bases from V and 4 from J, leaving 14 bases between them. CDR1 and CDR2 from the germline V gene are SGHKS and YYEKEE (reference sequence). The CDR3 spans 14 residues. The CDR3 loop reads CASSPDSGGYGYTF. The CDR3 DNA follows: TGTGCCAGCAGCCCGGACAGTGGGGGCTATGGCTACACCTTC.

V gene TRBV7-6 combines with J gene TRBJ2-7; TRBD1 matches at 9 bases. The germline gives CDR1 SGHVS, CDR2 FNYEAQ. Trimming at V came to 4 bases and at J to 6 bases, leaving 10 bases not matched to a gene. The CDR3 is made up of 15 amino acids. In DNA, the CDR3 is TGTGCCAGCAGCTACTACGGGACAGGGTACGGCGAGCAGTACTTC. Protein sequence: CASSYYGTGYGEQYF.

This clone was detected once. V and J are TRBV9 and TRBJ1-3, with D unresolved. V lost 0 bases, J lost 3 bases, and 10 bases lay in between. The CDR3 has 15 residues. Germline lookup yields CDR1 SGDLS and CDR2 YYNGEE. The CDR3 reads CASSVDEVFGNTIYF. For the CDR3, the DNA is TGTGCCAGCAGCGTAGATGAGGTATTTGGAAACACCATATATTTT.

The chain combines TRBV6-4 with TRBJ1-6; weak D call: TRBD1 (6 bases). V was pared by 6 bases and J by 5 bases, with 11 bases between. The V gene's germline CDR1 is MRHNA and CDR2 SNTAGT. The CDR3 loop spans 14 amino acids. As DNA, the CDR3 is TGTGCCAGCAGGCCTGCAGGGGATAATTCACCCCTCCACTTT. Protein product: CASRPAGDNSPLHF.

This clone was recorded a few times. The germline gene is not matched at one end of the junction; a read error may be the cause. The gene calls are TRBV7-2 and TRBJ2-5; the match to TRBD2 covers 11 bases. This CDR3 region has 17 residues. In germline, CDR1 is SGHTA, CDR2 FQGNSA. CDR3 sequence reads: CASSQGSSSGGSETQYF. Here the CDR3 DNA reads TGCGCCAGCAGCCAAGGATCGTCTAGCGGGGGGAGCGAGACCCAGTACTTC.

The CDR3 reads CATSTGDYNEQFF. CDR3 nucleotides: TGTGCCACCTCGACAGGGGACTACAATGAGCAGTTCTTC. The chain joins TRBV6-5 to TRBJ2-1; 8 bases line up with TRBD1. CDR1 is MNHEY and CDR2 is SVGAGI in the germline V gene. The CDR3 contains 13 residues. V dropped 10 bases and J dropped 3; count of bases not matched to a gene: 5.

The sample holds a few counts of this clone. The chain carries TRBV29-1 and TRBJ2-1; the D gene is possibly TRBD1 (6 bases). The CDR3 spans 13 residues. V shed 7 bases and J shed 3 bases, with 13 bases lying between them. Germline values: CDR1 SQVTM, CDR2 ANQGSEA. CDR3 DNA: TGCAGCGGGGGGCAAGCGCTCTACAATGAGCAGTTCTTC. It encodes CSGGQALYNEQFF.

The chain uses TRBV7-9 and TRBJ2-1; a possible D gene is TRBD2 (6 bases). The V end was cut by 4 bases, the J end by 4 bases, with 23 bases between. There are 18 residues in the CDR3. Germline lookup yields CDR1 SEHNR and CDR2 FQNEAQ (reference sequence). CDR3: CASSSLNSPGESYNEQFF. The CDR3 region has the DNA TGTGCCAGCAGCTCCCTTAATTCTCCGGGAGAAAGTTACAATGAGCAGTTCTTC.

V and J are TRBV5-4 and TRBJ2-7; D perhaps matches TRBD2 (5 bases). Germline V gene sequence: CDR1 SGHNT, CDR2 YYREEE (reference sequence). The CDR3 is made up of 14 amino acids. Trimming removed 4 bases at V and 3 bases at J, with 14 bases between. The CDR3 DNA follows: TGTGCCAGCAGCCCCGTCGGGGTGGACTACGAGCAGTACTTC. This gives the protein CASSPVGVDYEQYF.

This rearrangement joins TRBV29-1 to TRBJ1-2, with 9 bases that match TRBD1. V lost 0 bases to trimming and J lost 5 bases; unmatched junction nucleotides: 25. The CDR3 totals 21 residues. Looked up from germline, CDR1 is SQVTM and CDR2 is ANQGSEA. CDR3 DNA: TGCAGCGTTGAAGATACGGGGACAGGGTCCTCACTCTTCACATACGGATATGGCTACACCTTC. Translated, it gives CSVEDTGTGSSLFTYGYGYTF.

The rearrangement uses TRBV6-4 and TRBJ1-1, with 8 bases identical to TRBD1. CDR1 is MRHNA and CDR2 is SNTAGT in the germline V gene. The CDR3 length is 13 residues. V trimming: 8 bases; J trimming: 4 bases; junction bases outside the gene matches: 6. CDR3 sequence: CASQQGEGTEAFF. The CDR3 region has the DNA TGTGCCAGCCAACAGGGGGAGGGCACTGAAGCTTTCTTT.

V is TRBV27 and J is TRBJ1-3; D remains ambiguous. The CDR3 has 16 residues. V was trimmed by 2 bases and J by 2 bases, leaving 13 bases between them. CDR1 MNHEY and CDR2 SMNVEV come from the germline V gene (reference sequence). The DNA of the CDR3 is TGTGCCAGCAGTTTAGGCAGCCCGGAGACTGGAAACACCATATATTTT. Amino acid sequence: CASSLGSPETGNTIYF.

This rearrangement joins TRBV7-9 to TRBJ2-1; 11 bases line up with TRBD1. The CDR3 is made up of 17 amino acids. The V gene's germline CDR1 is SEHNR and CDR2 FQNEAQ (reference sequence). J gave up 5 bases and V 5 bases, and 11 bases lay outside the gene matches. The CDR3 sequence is CASSRTRGTGGDNEQFF. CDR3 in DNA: TGTGCCAGCAGCCGGACCCGCGGGACAGGGGGAGACAATGAGCAGTTCTTC.

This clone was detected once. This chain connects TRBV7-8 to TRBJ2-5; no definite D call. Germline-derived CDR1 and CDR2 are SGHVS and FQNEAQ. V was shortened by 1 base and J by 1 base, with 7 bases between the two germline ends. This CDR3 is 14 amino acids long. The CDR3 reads CASSLGSSQETQYF. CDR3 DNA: TGTGCCAGCAGCTTAGGGTCCAGCCAAGAGACCCAGTACTTC.

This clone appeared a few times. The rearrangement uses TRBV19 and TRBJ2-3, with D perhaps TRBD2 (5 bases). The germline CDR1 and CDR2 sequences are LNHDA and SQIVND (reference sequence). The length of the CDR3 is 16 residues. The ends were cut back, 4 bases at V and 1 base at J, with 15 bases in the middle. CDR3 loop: CASSSNPGEGTDTQYF. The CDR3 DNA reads TGTGCCAGTAGTAGCAACCCCGGGGAAGGCACAGATACGCAGTATTTT.

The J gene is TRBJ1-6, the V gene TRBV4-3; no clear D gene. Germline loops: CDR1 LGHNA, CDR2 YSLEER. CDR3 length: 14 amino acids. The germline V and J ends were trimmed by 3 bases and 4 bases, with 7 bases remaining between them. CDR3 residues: CASSHLTYNSPLHF. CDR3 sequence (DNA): TGCGCCAGCAGCCATTTGACTTATAATTCACCCCTCCACTTT.

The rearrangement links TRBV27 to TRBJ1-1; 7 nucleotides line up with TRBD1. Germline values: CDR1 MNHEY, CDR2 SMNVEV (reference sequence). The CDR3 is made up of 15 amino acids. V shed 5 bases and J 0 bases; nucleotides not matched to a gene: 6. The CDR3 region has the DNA TGTGCCAGCAGTCCCCGACAGGGAGTGAACACTGAAGCTTTCTTT. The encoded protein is CASSPRQGVNTEAFF.

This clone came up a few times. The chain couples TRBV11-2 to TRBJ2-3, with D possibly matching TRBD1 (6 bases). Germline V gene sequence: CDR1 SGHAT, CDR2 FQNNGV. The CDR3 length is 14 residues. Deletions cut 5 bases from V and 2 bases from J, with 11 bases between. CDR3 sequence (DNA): TGTGCCAGCAGCCACCGGGACAACACAGATACGCAGTATTTT. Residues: CASSHRDNTDTQYF.

CDR3 sequence reads: CASSPGTGLQSIEQFF. Here the CDR3 DNA reads TGCGCCAGCAGCCCCGGGACAGGGCTACAATCTATTGAGCAGTTCTTC. The chain has TRBV4-3 and TRBJ2-1, with 9 bases that match TRBD1. The V segment lost 4 bases and the J segment 9 bases; nucleotides outside the gene matches: 13. This CDR3 has 16 residues. Per germline, CDR1 LGHNA and CDR2 YSLEER.